This TCR beta chain was sequenced during a study of cytomegalovirus exposure and HLA in healthy donors. Study information: Early release data held tens of millions of unique TCRs from HLA-typed donors. General study findings and limits: Roughly uniform depth of sequencing across donors was assumed in presence/absence analyses. The classifier was said to identify cytomegalovirus status with high specificity and sensitivity. As immune exposure information, only CMV serostatus was available.

13 Jbeta primers and 60 Vbeta primers were used for the PCR. TCRdb keeps only in-frame clones here, not all; method: immunoSEQ multiplex PCR. The data show over 80,000 clones, with over 65% seen just once and roughly 3.8% held by the top ten. A remark on this clone: Its antigen is undetermined.

The CDR3 runs 15 residues. The sequence was obtained from a man aged 45 to 65 in good health and CMV-seronegative. The sample was PBMCs. V is TRBV21-1 and J is TRBJ2-7; the table names TRBD1, a call not compared with the DNA. TRBV21-1 is described as a pseudogene. The CDR3 region has the DNA TGTGCCAGCATCCCTTGGGACAGGGGAACTCACGGGCAGTACTTC. Translating gives CASIPWDRGTHGQYF.